Following are 6 T cell receptor beta chains from one sample sequenced in a study of beta chain features in type 1 diabetes (dated by TCRdb to 2016 to 2019). Paper-wide results and their limitations: Type 1 diabetes patients showed a moderate but significant shortening of TCRB CDR3 length in all four CD4+ subsets.

These TCRs are of unknown antigen specificity. The protocol used for the library was the immunoSEQ multiplex PCR assay. The entire amount of isolated RNA was reverse transcribed using the High Capacity cDNA Reverse Transcription Kit, so the sequenced TCRB transcripts were expressed ones. TCRdb carries this immuneACCESS record with in-frame sequences only. Its versions omit some clonotypes, under half of them owing to an unresolved V gene in the studies checked, with the rest unexplained. The sample data list approximately 160,000 clones, and 50% to 70% of these were observed just once. 0.08% to 0.1% of the sample rests with the top ten. The sequencing sample was made of naive CD4+ T cells from blood. Explained via the paper, the cell subset or site label denotes: true naive CD4+ T cells. Source of these receptors: a man younger than 40 with type 1 diabetes.

The gene calls are TRBV4-3 and TRBJ1-6; D is perhaps TRBD1 (5 bases). CDR3 length: 14 amino acids. Trimming took 3 bases from V and 9 from J, leaving 12 bases between them. CDR1 is LGHNA, CDR2 YSLEER, per germline. CDR3 sequence: CASSQEGWGSPLHF. CDR3 in DNA: TGCGCCAGCAGCCAGGAGGGGTGGGGTTCACCCCTCCACTTT.

The chain employs TRBV18 and TRBJ2-5; TRBD1 is a possible D gene (6 bases). Germline values: CDR1 KGHSH, CDR2 LQKENI. The V end lost 5 bases, the J end lost 5 bases, and 18 bases lay between the germline ends. This CDR3 contains 15 residues. The CDR3 here is CASSSQDSPGETQYF. CDR3 DNA: TGTGCCAGCTCATCACAGGACAGCCCGGGGGAGACCCAGTACTTC.

The J gene is TRBJ2-4, the V gene TRBV11-2, with 7 bases matching TRBD1. V lost 6 bases to trimming and J lost 3 bases; unmatched junction nucleotides: 11. The CDR3 spans 16 residues. Germline V gene data show CDR1 as SGHAT and CDR2 as FQNNGV. CDR3 amino acids: CASSSRQGWVKNIQYF. The CDR3 nucleotides are TGTGCCAGCAGTTCTAGACAGGGATGGGTCAAAAACATTCAGTACTTC.

This clone was counted a single time. The rearrangement uses TRBV23-1 and TRBJ2-1, with D possibly matching TRBD2 (6 bases). TRBV23-1 is designated an ORF whose function remains uncertain. V was pared by 2 bases and J by 0 bases, with 17 bases between. This CDR3 is 18 amino acids long. The CDR3 protein is CASSQPTGDAPSYNEQFF. The CDR3 nucleotides read TGCGCCAGCAGTCAACCGACGGGGGACGCTCCCTCCTACAATGAGCAGTTCTTC.

The chain has TRBV7-9 and TRBJ2-1; D gene ambiguous. The V gene's germline CDR1 is SEHNR and CDR2 FQNEAQ (reference sequence). This CDR3 region has 13 residues. V lost 2 bases, J lost 8 bases, and 10 bases lay in between. The CDR3 spells CASSLWATDEQFF. Here the CDR3 DNA reads TGTGCCAGCAGCTTATGGGCCACGGATGAGCAGTTCTTC.

The rearrangement joins TRBV2 to TRBJ2-3; D is perhaps TRBD1 (6 bases). The germline V gene has CDR1 SNHLY and CDR2 FYNNEI. Between the trimmed V and J ends, which lost 8 bases and 6 bases, there was a span of 12 bases. This CDR3 has 12 residues. The CDR3 protein is CASRWDTDTQYF. The CDR3 DNA follows: TGTGCCAGCCGTTGGGACACCGATACGCAGTATTTT.